The 26 T cell receptor beta chains in this list originate from one sample, sequenced in a study of CD8+ T cells in alopecia areata. After isolation, RNA underwent reverse transcription to generate cDNA as the sequencing template. Using immunoSEQ multiplex PCR, the repertoire was profiled, and TCRdb retains in-frame clones only, with some absent. This sample has 100,000 to 150,000 clones; 58% occur once, and the top ten carry around 30%. Documented treatment: oral pan-JAK inhibitor, 5-10 mg twice daily. This sample comprised CD8+ T cells sorted from blood, obtained at week 4, from a patient treated with tofacitinib. Source of these receptors: a human donor with alopecia areata.

The rearrangement uses TRBV27 and TRBJ2-1; the D gene is possibly TRBD2 (6 bases). The CDR3 length is 12 residues. Germline V gene sequence: CDR1 MNHEY, CDR2 SMNVEV (reference sequence). V gave up 6 bases and J gave up 9 bases, with 12 bases separating them. This CDR3 reads CASSLGRGEQFF. For the CDR3, the DNA is TGTGCCAGCAGCTTAGGGCGGGGTGAGCAGTTCTTC.

This chain connects TRBV6-5 to TRBJ1-1; D call uncertain. Trimming pared 0 bases from V and 5 bases from J, leaving 7 bases between. The CDR3 loop spans 13 amino acids. The V gene's germline CDR1 is MNHEY and CDR2 SVGAGI. The chain's CDR3 is CASSYSPVTEAFF. DNA for the CDR3: TGTGCCAGCAGTTACTCCCCAGTAACTGAAGCTTTCTTT.

The chain carries TRBV7-9 and TRBJ2-2; possibly TRBD2 for D (5 bases). The CDR3 is made up of 14 amino acids. The ends were cut back, 8 bases at V and 3 bases at J, with 13 bases in the middle. Germline V gives CDR1 SEHNR, CDR2 FQNEAQ (reference sequence). The CDR3 loop reads CASVSGSHTGELFF. CDR3 nucleotides: TGTGCCAGCGTGAGCGGATCCCACACCGGGGAGCTGTTTTTT.

The rearrangement joins TRBV13 to TRBJ1-1, with D unclear. The CDR3 loop spans 12 amino acids. Trimming cost V 7 bases and J 4 bases, with 10 bases left between them. Germline lookup yields CDR1 PRHDT and CDR2 FYEKMQ (reference sequence). The CDR3 loop reads CASNGLSTEAFF. DNA for the CDR3: TGTGCCAGCAACGGATTATCCACTGAAGCTTTCTTT.

The J gene is TRBJ1-4, the V gene TRBV7-6; TRBD1 aligns across 7 bases. This CDR3 has 18 residues. Germline-derived CDR1 and CDR2 are SGHVS and FNYEAQ. The V and J ends lost 4 bases and 0 bases, in that order; junction bases with no gene match: 11. CDR3 bases: TGTGCCAGCAGCTCATCCACAGGGGCCCTCGCAACTAATGAAAAACTGTTTTTT. Its translation is CASSSSTGALATNEKLFF.

The CDR3 is CAWSNGGGELFF. The CDR3 bases are TGTGCCTGGAGCAACGGGGGCGGGGAGCTGTTTTTT. The chain joins TRBV30 to TRBJ2-2; TRBD2 is a possible D gene (6 bases). The germline CDR1 and CDR2 sequences are GTSNPN and SVGIG (reference sequence). V was cut by 3 bases and J by 7 bases, with 9 bases left in between. The CDR3 covers 12 residues.

The chain has TRBV29-1 and TRBJ2-7; 9 bases agree with TRBD1. The CDR3 contains 14 residues. In germline, CDR1 is SQVTM, CDR2 ANQGSEA. V dropped 5 bases and J dropped 0; count of bases not matched to a gene: 5. Written as DNA, the CDR3 is TGCAGCGTTCAAGCGGGACAGGGCTCCTACGAGCAGTACTTC. This translates into CSVQAGQGSYEQYF.

The V and J genes are TRBV13 and TRBJ1-4; the D is unclear. Germline V gives CDR1 PRHDT, CDR2 FYEKMQ (reference sequence). This CDR3 has 14 amino acids. Deletions cut 5 bases from V and 0 bases from J, with 7 bases between. The CDR3 sequence is CASSRSSTNEKLFF. The CDR3 DNA sequence: TGTGCCAGCAGCCGATCATCAACTAATGAAAAACTGTTTTTT.

The J gene is TRBJ1-4, the V gene TRBV25-1; D is perhaps TRBD1 (6 bases). From germline, CDR1 is MGHDK and CDR2 SYGVNS. Trimming took off 5 bases at V and 7 bases at J, with 17 bases between the two ends. The CDR3 has 15 residues. CDR3 in amino acids: CASSPTRGRGEKLFF. As DNA, the CDR3 is TGTGCCAGCAGTCCCACCAGGGGACGTGGTGAAAAACTGTTTTTT.

The gene calls are TRBV29-1 and TRBJ2-1, with D possibly TRBD2 on 5 matching bases. Germline CDR1 SQVTM, CDR2 ANQGSEA. The CDR3 loop spans 13 amino acids. Trimming removed 3 bases from V and 2 bases from J, with 8 bases in between. The CDR3 DNA reads as TGCAGCGTTGAGTCGGGGACCTACAATGAGCAGTTCTTC. Residues: CSVESGTYNEQFF.

V is TRBV7-9 and J is TRBJ1-2; D ambiguous. This CDR3 is built from 11 residues. CDR1 is SEHNR and CDR2 is FQNEAQ in the germline V gene (reference sequence). The V and J ends lost 7 bases and 7 bases respectively, with 10 bases between them. For the CDR3, the DNA is TGTGCCAGCACCAAAGGAATTGGCTACACCTTC. Residues: CASTKGIGYTF.

In this sample, this clone is medium-sized. This sequence joins TRBV11-2 and TRBJ2-2, with D perhaps TRBD1 (6 bases). This CDR3 contains 15 residues. The germline V and J ends were trimmed by 5 bases and 5 bases, with 15 bases remaining between them. Per germline, CDR1 SGHAT and CDR2 FQNNGV. CDR3 amino acids: CASSLSGTQTGELFF. Here the CDR3 DNA reads TGTGCCAGCAGCCTATCCGGGACACAGACCGGGGAGCTGTTTTTT.

The J gene is TRBJ1-1, the V gene TRBV5-1; D gene ambiguous. The CDR3 runs 17 residues. In germline, CDR1 is SGHRS, CDR2 YFSETQ. V lost 0 bases to trimming and J lost 0 bases, with 15 bases between them. The CDR3 loop reads CASSLEEVRGLNTEAFF. CDR3 DNA: TGCGCCAGCAGCTTGGAAGAAGTTAGAGGGTTGAACACTGAAGCTTTCTTT.

V usage is TRBV4-2 and J usage is TRBJ2-7, with TRBD1 matching over 7 bases. Germline CDR1 and CDR2: LGHNA and YNFKEQ. This CDR3 has 17 amino acids. V trimming: 4 bases; J trimming: 0 bases; junction bases outside the gene matches: 12. The CDR3 region is CASSPSPLRDSSYEQYF. The CDR3 DNA reads as TGTGCCAGCAGCCCAAGCCCCCTACGGGACAGCTCCTACGAGCAGTACTTC.

CDR3 bases: TGTGCCAGTACCCCAGTACCTGGGGCCAACGTCCTGACTTTC. Its translation: CASTPVPGANVLTF. V usage is TRBV19 and J usage is TRBJ2-6; D remains unclear. This CDR3 is built from 14 residues. Trimming removed 7 bases at V and 2 bases at J, with 9 bases between. Germline CDR1 and CDR2: LNHDA and SQIVND (reference sequence). The whole variable domain, remainder taken from reference TRBV19 and TRBJ2-6, is DGGITQSPKYLFRKEGQNVTLSCEQNLNHDAMYWYRQDPGQGLRLIYYSQIVNDFQKGDIAEGYSVSREKKESFPLTVTSAQKNPTAFYLCASTPVPGANVLTFGAGSRLTVL.

The V gene is TRBV29-1, the J gene TRBJ1-2, with no clear D. Trimming cost V 6 bases and J 5 bases, with 13 bases left between them. CDR3 length: 12 residues. Per the germline V gene, CDR1 is SQVTM and CDR2 is ANQGSEA. Written as DNA, the CDR3 is TGCAGCGTCGAAAGGGAGGATTATGGCTACACCTTC. Translation gives CSVEREDYGYTF.

This rearrangement joins TRBV7-9 to TRBJ1-2; weak D call: TRBD1 (6 bases). Trimming removed 4 bases from V and 4 bases from J, with 16 bases in between. The CDR3 sequence is 15 residues long. CDR1 SEHNR and CDR2 FQNEAQ come from the germline V gene (reference sequence). The DNA for the CDR3 is TGTGCCAGCAGCTATGGACAGAGTGATATCTATGGCTACACCTTC. Its translation is CASSYGQSDIYGYTF.

This clone was seen just once. The gene calls are TRBV15 and TRBJ2-7; D not resolved. This CDR3 has 12 amino acids. The germline V gene encodes CDR1 LNHNV and CDR2 YYDKDF (reference sequence). V dropped 8 bases and J dropped 4 bases, with 12 bases sitting between them. The CDR3 spells CATGVGGYEQYF. The CDR3 DNA is TGTGCCACCGGCGTCGGCGGATACGAGCAGTACTTC.

This clone has a handful of counts. This chain uses TRBV30 with TRBJ1-1; tentatively, D is TRBD1 (6 bases). CDR3 length equals 14 residues. Germline CDR1 reads GTSNPN; CDR2 reads SVGIG (reference sequence). V lost 4 bases, J lost 6 bases, and 18 bases lay in between. The CDR3 loop reads CAWTVTGIDAEAFF. CDR3 sequence (DNA): TGTGCCTGGACCGTTACAGGGATAGACGCTGAAGCTTTCTTT.

The CDR3 DNA reads as TGTGCCAGCAATGGGGGGAACGAGCAGTACTTC. Its translation: CASNGGNEQYF. This sequence joins TRBV2 and TRBJ2-7; possible D gene TRBD2, 6 bases. The CDR3 covers 11 residues. Germline loops: CDR1 SNHLY, CDR2 FYNNEI. Trimming pared 7 bases from V and 5 bases from J, leaving 9 bases between.

The gene calls are TRBV29-1 and TRBJ1-2, with D hard to call. The V gene's germline CDR1 is SQVTM and CDR2 ANQGSEA. CDR3 size: 9 residues. V lost 6 bases, J lost 6 bases, and 5 bases lay in between. The CDR3 spells CSVRDGYTF. The CDR3, as DNA: TGCAGCGTGAGGGATGGCTACACCTTC.

The chain uses TRBV30 and TRBJ2-7; D perhaps matches TRBD1 (6 bases). CDR3 length: 12 amino acids. Trimming left V 1 base short and J 10 bases short, with 14 bases between. Germline V gives CDR1 GTSNPN, CDR2 SVGIG (reference sequence). CDR3 residues: CAWSEGGGLQYF. For the CDR3, the DNA is TGTGCCTGGAGTGAAGGTGGGGGCTTACAGTACTTC.

Comment on this clone: The same CDR3 arises from other DNA sequences in this sample as well. This rearrangement joins TRBV7-8 to TRBJ2-7; TRBD2 might be the D (5 bases). The CDR3 has 13 residues. With 5 bases removed from V and 1 base from J, the gap between germline ends came to 9 bases. Per the germline V gene, CDR1 is SGHVS and CDR2 is FQNEAQ. DNA for the CDR3: TGTGCCAGCAGCACCCGGGGTTCCTACGAGCAGTACTTC. Its protein product is CASSTRGSYEQYF.

V gene TRBV7-8 combines with J gene TRBJ2-3, with TRBD1 matching 7 bases. Germline CDR1 and CDR2: SGHVS and FQNEAQ. This CDR3 has 14 amino acids. V trimming: 5 bases; J trimming: 4 bases; junction bases outside the gene matches: 6. The CDR3 coding sequence is TGTGCCAGCAGCCTGACAGGGATCGCAGATACGCAGTATTTT. This gives the protein CASSLTGIADTQYF.

The J gene is TRBJ2-7, the V gene TRBV27; tentative D call: TRBD2 (6 bases). CDR3 length: 14 amino acids. Deletions cut 5 bases from V and 0 bases from J, with 11 bases between. Germline V lookup: CDR1 MNHEY, CDR2 SMNVEV (reference sequence). For the CDR3, the DNA is TGTGCCAGCAGTCCCCGGGGGTTCTCCTACGAGCAGTACTTC. This codes for CASSPRGFSYEQYF.

The V gene is TRBV28, the J gene TRBJ2-3, with D possibly TRBD2 on 6 matching bases. The CDR3 totals 14 residues. Trimming stripped 3 bases from V and 4 bases from J, with 11 bases between. Germline CDR1 is MDHEN and CDR2 is SYDVKM. CDR3 sequence (DNA): TGTGCCAGCAGTTTCGGCGGGGCGGCAGATACGCAGTATTTT. It encodes CASSFGGAADTQYF.